The next 22 T cell receptor beta chains were all read from a single sample in a study of glioma-infiltrating T cells. Using RNA template, CDR3s of TCR alpha and beta were amplified with iRepertoire arm-PCR. TCRdb re-analysed the multiplex PCR reads in MiXCR, keeping a single row per CDR3 protein. The data show about 380,000 distinct CDR3 sequences, with roughly two fifths seen just once and more than 10% held by the top ten. Sequencing was done on a sample of glioma tissue, nonneoplastic brain tissue, or PBMCs (not recorded which). Receptor source: a human donor with low-grade glioma or glioblastoma, undergoing nonglioma brain surgery, or in good health (not recorded which).

The chain couples TRBV27 to TRBJ1-1; TRBD1 might be the D (5 bases). Per germline, CDR1 MNHEY and CDR2 SMNVEV (reference sequence). CDR3 length equals 15 residues. Trimming removed 4 bases at V and 1 base at J, with 13 bases between. The CDR3 region is CASSSTRQPNTEAFF. The CDR3 DNA sequence: TGTGCCAGCAGTTCCACAAGACAGCCGAACACTGAAGCTTTCTTT.

Turning to this clonotype: Its ends do not fully match the called genes, so a read error is possible. The chain uses TRBV20-1 and TRBJ1-3; tentative D call: TRBD1 (5 bases). The germline V gene has CDR1 DFQATT and CDR2 SNEGSKA (reference sequence). The CDR3 extends over 15 amino acids. CDR3 loop: CSASTQDTSGNTIHF. In nucleotides, the CDR3 is TGCAGTGCATCCACTCAGGACACCTCCGGAAACACCATACATTTT.

The chain has TRBV24-1 and TRBJ1-2; 9 positions match TRBD1. The germline V gene has CDR1 KGHDR and CDR2 SFDVKD. There are 14 residues in the CDR3. V shed 2 bases and J 4 bases; nucleotides not matched to a gene: 1. CDR3 amino acids: CATSDSGQGYGYTF. DNA for the CDR3: TGTGCCACCAGTGATTCGGGACAGGGCTATGGCTACACCTTC.

V gene TRBV7-9 combines with J gene TRBJ2-7; a possible D gene is TRBD1 (6 bases). Per the germline V gene, CDR1 is SEHNR and CDR2 is FQNEAQ (reference sequence). Between the trimmed V and J ends, which lost 4 bases and 2 bases, there was a span of 18 bases. CDR3 size: 16 residues. CDR3 bases: TGTGCCAGCAGCTCCTACCGGGACACGTATGCCTACGAGCAGTACTTC. Translated, it gives CASSSYRDTYAYEQYF.

This clonotype was counted many times. The V and J genes are TRBV28 and TRBJ2-7; D unclear. This CDR3 has 14 residues. With 5 bases removed from V and 3 bases from J, the gap between germline ends came to 14 bases. Germline V gene sequence: CDR1 MDHEN, CDR2 SYDVKM. In nucleotides, the CDR3 is TGTGCCAGCAGTCCCCCAGGCATCATCTACGAGCAGTACTTC. Its protein product is CASSPPGIIYEQYF.

This chain joins TRBV7-2 and TRBJ2-7; D unresolved. The CDR3 sequence is 13 residues long. CDR1 and CDR2 from the germline V gene are SGHTA and FQGNSA. V was trimmed by 0 bases and J by 5 bases, leaving 8 bases between them. The CDR3 loop reads CASSLARTDEQYF. In DNA form, the CDR3 reads TGTGCCAGCAGCTTAGCTAGAACTGACGAGCAGTACTTC.

Concerning this clonotype itself: This may be a read error: a much more frequent sequence differs by one nucleotide. The chain recombines TRBV28 with TRBJ2-7; D is unresolved. The CDR3 extends over 13 amino acids. Per the germline V gene, CDR1 is MDHEN and CDR2 is SYDVKM. Trimming took 5 bases from V and 1 from J, leaving 9 bases between them. CDR3 sequence reads: CASSHRTSYEQYF. The CDR3, as DNA: TGTGCCAGCAGTCACCGGACGTCCTACGAGCAGTACTTC.

Comments on this clonotype: With a much larger clone just one base away, this may be a read error. V and J are TRBV7-6 and TRBJ1-5; D ambiguous. CDR3 length equals 13 residues. Looked up from germline, CDR1 is SGHVS and CDR2 is FNYEAQ. For the CDR3, the DNA is TGTGCTAGCAGCATAGCGCGGGATCAGCCCCAGCATTTT. It codes for CASSIARDQPQHF.

This clonotype was recorded a few times. The chain couples TRBV28 to TRBJ1-2, with D tentatively TRBD1 (5 bases). V was clipped by 3 bases and J by 8 bases, with 22 bases between them. The CDR3 has 16 residues. Germline loops: CDR1 MDHEN, CDR2 SYDVKM. This CDR3 is CASSFHDRRDSGGYTF. CDR3 DNA sequence: TGTGCCAGCAGTTTTCACGACCGTCGGGACTCGGGCGGCTACACCTTC.

J is TRBJ2-7 and V is TRBV7-6; perhaps TRBD2 as D (5 bases). CDR3 length equals 15 residues. V was shortened by 5 bases and J by 1 base, with 15 bases between the two germline ends. CDR1 is SGHVS and CDR2 is FNYEAQ in the germline V gene. The CDR3 DNA reads TGTGCCAGCAGCCCTGGCGGGTGGGGTTCCTACGAGCAGTACTTC. Protein product: CASSPGGWGSYEQYF.

This clonotype was observed many times. The V and J genes are TRBV28 and TRBJ1-5; a possible D gene is TRBD1 (6 bases). Germline CDR1 MDHEN, CDR2 SYDVKM. This CDR3 spans 18 amino acids. Trimming left V 0 bases short and J 0 bases short, with 15 bases between. CDR3 nucleotide sequence: TGTGCCAGCAGTTTATGGGGGACATCCCTTTATAGCAATCAGCCCCAGCATTTT. This translates into CASSLWGTSLYSNQPQHF.

The V and J genes are TRBV28 and TRBJ1-2; no clear D. This CDR3 spans 17 amino acids. Deletions cut 7 bases from V and 8 bases from J, with 29 bases between. The V gene's germline CDR1 is MDHEN and CDR2 SYDVKM. This CDR3 is CASIRGLPHLRVSGYTF. CDR3 bases: TGTGCCAGCATAAGAGGACTACCTCACCTTCGAGTATCAGGCTACACCTTC.

The chain employs TRBV4-1 and TRBJ1-1, with TRBD1 matching over 11 bases. V was clipped by 4 bases and J by 5 bases; unmatched bases: 3. This CDR3 region has 14 residues. Germline-derived CDR1 and CDR2 are MGHRA and YSYEKL. CDR3: CASSRGTGGTEAFF. In nucleotides, the CDR3 is TGCGCCAGCAGCCGCGGGACAGGGGGTACTGAAGCTTTCTTT.

About this clonotype itself: A much larger clone differs by one base, so this may be a read error. V gene TRBV25-1 combines with J gene TRBJ1-4; TRBD1 matches at 10 bases. Germline-derived CDR1 and CDR2 are MGHDK and SYGVNS. Trimming took 3 bases from V and 7 from J; bases not matched to a gene: 5. The CDR3 runs 15 residues. DNA for the CDR3: TGTGCCAGCAGTGATACCGGGACAGGGGTTGAAAAACTGTTTTTT. Protein: CASSDTGTGVEKLFF.

This clonotype was counted ten times or more. The V and J genes are TRBV27 and TRBJ2-7, with D perhaps matching TRBD2 (5 bases). Trimming took off 7 bases at V and 0 bases at J, with 10 bases between the two ends. From germline, CDR1 is MNHEY and CDR2 SMNVEV (reference sequence). The CDR3 runs to 13 residues. Here the CDR3 DNA reads TGTGCCAGCACCCCGACTAACTCCTACGAGCAGTACTTC. Amino acids: CASTPTNSYEQYF.

In its sample, this clonotype was seen a few times. The J gene is TRBJ2-1, the V gene TRBV7-8; the D gene is possibly TRBD2 (6 bases). This CDR3 region has 15 residues. In germline, CDR1 is SGHVS, CDR2 FQNEAQ. V was cut by 1 base and J by 7 bases, with 14 bases left in between. CDR3 region: CASSLDGGPWNEQFF. CDR3 sequence (DNA): TGTGCCAGCAGCTTAGACGGAGGGCCTTGGAATGAGCAGTTCTTC.

Regarding this clonotype: One end of the junction is discordant with germline, which a read error may explain. The chain combines TRBV27 with TRBJ2-1; 7 bases line up with TRBD2. The V gene's germline CDR1 is MNHEY and CDR2 SMNVEV (reference sequence). This CDR3 has 18 residues. CDR3 DNA: TGTGCCAGCAGCCCAGGACGTTCACTCGGGGGGTCCTATAATGAGCAGTTCTTC. This translates into CASSPGRSLGGSYNEQFF.

This chain links TRBV4-3 with TRBJ2-7; 13 positions agree with TRBD2. This CDR3 contains 16 residues. The germline CDR1 and CDR2 sequences are LGHNA and YSLEER. V was clipped by 2 bases and J by 2 bases; unmatched bases: 3. Here the CDR3 reads CASSQRLAGGPYEQYF. CDR3 DNA: TGCGCCAGCAGCCAAAGACTAGCGGGAGGCCCCTACGAGCAGTACTTC.

To note about this clonotype: Since the CDR3 does not end with the conserved phenylalanine or tryptophan, this likely comes from a read error. The chain recombines TRBV5-1 with TRBJ2-1; D is undetermined. Trimming removed 0 bases from V and 6 bases from J, with 7 bases in between. Germline-derived CDR1 and CDR2 are SGHRS and YFSETQ. The CDR3 length is 13 residues. CDR3 sequence (DNA): TGCGCCAGCAGCTTGGGCGGCTTCAATGAGCAGTTCTCC. Its translation: CASSLGGFNEQFS.

The chain is built from TRBV28 and TRBJ2-3; 8 bases are shared with TRBD2. CDR1 MDHEN and CDR2 SYDVKM come from the germline V gene. With V trimmed by 7 bases and J by 1 base, 10 bases remained unmatched. There are 16 residues in the CDR3. CDR3 nucleotide sequence: TGTGCCAGCAACCCCCTCGGACTAGCCGGCACAGATACGCAGTATTTT. The encoded protein is CASNPLGLAGTDTQYF.

About this clonotype: One base away lies a much larger clone, so this may be a sequencing read error. CDR3 bases: TGTGCCATCAGTGAACCACAGAACACTGAAGCTTTCTTT. Translated: CAISEPQNTEAFF. The rearrangement joins TRBV25-1 to TRBJ1-1, with D unresolved. Germline CDR1 and CDR2: MGHDK and SYGVNS. The CDR3 has 13 amino acids. Combining the CDR3 with reference TRBV25-1 and TRBJ1-1 gives the whole variable domain EADIYQTPRYLVIGTGKKITLECSQTMGHDKMYWYQQDPGMELHLIHYSYGVNSTEKGDLSSESTVSRIRTEHFPLTLESARPSHTSQYLCAISEPQNTEAFFGQGTRLTVV.

A word on this clonotype: A much larger clonotype is one base distant, so this may be a read error. This chain links TRBV20-1 with TRBJ2-7, with 9 bases identical to TRBD2. V lost 1 base, J lost 7 bases, and 8 bases stayed unmatched. Germline-derived CDR1 and CDR2 are DFQATT and SNEGSKA (reference sequence). The CDR3 loop spans 14 amino acids. The CDR3 DNA is TGCAGTGCTAGAGCGACTAGCGGCTACAATGAGCAGTACTTC. Translated: CSARATSGYNEQYF.